Below, 24 T cell receptor beta chains from the same sample are listed, as sequenced in a study of cytomegalovirus exposure and HLA in healthy donors. Researchers ran the PCR with 60 Vbeta and 13 Jbeta primers. Here immunoSEQ multiplex PCR was the method, and the copy in TCRdb shows in-frame clones only, minus some. The sample contains 150,000 to 200,000 clones, around 80% of which appear only once. The specimen was PBMCs. The source of these receptors is a woman aged 25 to 45 in good health and CMV-seropositive.

This rearrangement joins TRBV14 to TRBJ2-1; D is possibly TRBD1 (7 bases). V was trimmed by 0 bases and J by 4 bases, leaving 13 bases between them. Germline V gene sequence: CDR1 SGHDN, CDR2 FVKESK. The CDR3 is made up of 16 amino acids. The CDR3 bases are TGTGCCAGCAGCCAAGAGCAGGGGGGTTGGTACAATGAGCAGTTCTTC. Its protein product is CASSQEQGGWYNEQFF.

This chain uses TRBV11-3 with TRBJ2-3, with D maybe TRBD1 (5 bases). The CDR3 runs to 14 residues. CDR1 is SGHNT and CDR2 is YENEEA in the germline V gene. The germline V and J ends were trimmed by 1 base and 2 bases, with 7 bases remaining between them. The CDR3 nucleotides read TGTGCCAGCAGCTTAGGGGGCCCCACAGATACGCAGTATTTT. It codes for CASSLGGPTDTQYF.

The chain has TRBV7-2 and TRBJ2-1, with 12 bases matching TRBD2. V dropped 3 bases and J dropped 4; count of bases not matched to a gene: 13. The CDR3 contains 19 residues. Germline lookup yields CDR1 SGHTA and CDR2 FQGNSA. In nucleotides, the CDR3 is TGTGCCAGCAGCTTCTCTGGGTCTAGCGGGGGGGCGGAGTACAATGAGCAGTTCTTC. Its protein is CASSFSGSSGGAEYNEQFF.

The CDR3 bases are TGTGCCTGGAGTTCGACAGGGGCGACCCAGTACTTC. Residues: CAWSSTGATQYF. This chain links TRBV30 with TRBJ2-5; 8 nucleotides align to TRBD1. Unmatched junction bases numbered 3, after V lost 2 bases and J lost 7 bases. Germline lookup yields CDR1 GTSNPN and CDR2 SVGIG (reference sequence). The CDR3 covers 12 residues.

This sequence joins TRBV27 and TRBJ1-2; the match to TRBD1 covers 9 bases. After removal of 5 bases from V and 4 bases from J, the junction contained 8 bases not matched to a gene. The CDR3 has 15 residues. Germline loops: CDR1 MNHEY, CDR2 SMNVEV (reference sequence). In nucleotides, the CDR3 is TGTGCCAGCAGTATAACAGGGGGCTCCAGCTATGGCTACACCTTC. This sequence encodes CASSITGGSSYGYTF.

This chain connects TRBV10-2 to TRBJ2-1; 13 bases map to TRBD2. CDR3 size: 16 residues. V shed 4 bases, J shed 5 bases, and the junction held 5 bases outside the gene matches. Per germline, CDR1 WSHSY and CDR2 SAAADI. This CDR3 is CASSGTSGGINNEQFF. The CDR3 nucleotides read TGCGCCAGCAGTGGGACTAGCGGGGGTATCAACAATGAGCAGTTCTTC.

This clone was seen only a few times. CDR3 residues: CASSSGLAGGPGQETQYF. CDR3 nucleotide sequence: TGTGCCAGCAGTTCCGGACTAGCGGGGGGTCCGGGGCAAGAGACCCAGTACTTC. The genes are TRBV27 and TRBJ2-5; 14 positions agree with TRBD2. Trimming at V came to 4 bases and at J to 2 bases, leaving 9 bases not matched to a gene. Germline V gene data show CDR1 as MNHEY and CDR2 as SMNVEV (reference sequence). The CDR3 covers 18 residues.

V usage is TRBV5-1 and J usage is TRBJ1-2; unclear D gene. The V and J ends lost 1 base and 1 base respectively, with 5 bases between them. Per the germline V gene, CDR1 is SGHRS and CDR2 is YFSETQ. This CDR3 spans 13 amino acids. CDR3 in DNA: TGCGCCAGCAGCTTGAACAATAACTATGGCTACACCTTC. It yields the protein CASSLNNNYGYTF.

V is TRBV9 and J is TRBJ1-1, with 7 bases lining up with TRBD1. The CDR3 is 16 amino acids. CDR1 is SGDLS, CDR2 YYNGEE, per germline. V gave up 4 bases and J gave up 4 bases; unmatched junction bases: 13. The CDR3 protein is CASSSLRQGSGTEAFF. The DNA of the CDR3 is TGTGCCAGCAGCTCCCTCCGACAGGGATCGGGCACTGAAGCTTTCTTT.

The rearrangement links TRBV4-3 to TRBJ2-1; 9 bases are shared with TRBD2. V was clipped by 3 bases and J by 6 bases; unmatched bases: 6. CDR1 and CDR2 from the germline V gene are LGHNA and YSLEER. The CDR3 loop spans 15 amino acids. The CDR3 DNA sequence: TGCGCCAGCAGCCATGTCTCTAGCGGGATCAATGAGCAGTTCTTC. Protein: CASSHVSSGINEQFF.

The CDR3 DNA reads TGTGCCAGCACCCCTGCGGGGGGCCGCGAGACCCAGTACTTC. Translating it yields CASTPAGGRETQYF. V usage is TRBV27 and J usage is TRBJ2-5; 8 bases fit TRBD2. Germline V CDR1 and CDR2: MNHEY, SMNVEV (reference sequence). V lost 7 bases, J lost 5 bases, and 9 bases stayed unmatched. The CDR3 has 14 residues.

The chain uses TRBV18 and TRBJ2-6, with 8 bases fitting TRBD2. V dropped 3 bases and J dropped 2; count of bases not matched to a gene: 3. This CDR3 comprises 16 residues. Germline V gene sequence: CDR1 KGHSH, CDR2 LQKENI. The CDR3 region is CASSPQGLAGANVLTF. The CDR3 region has the DNA TGTGCCAGCTCACCTCAGGGACTAGCTGGGGCCAACGTCCTGACTTTC.

V and J are TRBV30 and TRBJ1-6, with D hard to call. Germline V gives CDR1 GTSNPN, CDR2 SVGIG (reference sequence). The CDR3 runs to 13 residues. The V end lost 2 bases, the J end lost 8 bases, and 10 bases lay between the germline ends. CDR3 DNA: TGTGCCTGGAGTATGGCCCTCCATTCACCCCTCCACTTT. It is translated as CAWSMALHSPLHF.

This clone was counted between two and nine times. The chain recombines TRBV29-1 with TRBJ1-3; 10 bases agree with TRBD1. The length of the CDR3 is 17 residues. The germline V gene has CDR1 SQVTM and CDR2 ANQGSEA. V was pared by 7 bases and J by 1 base, with 13 bases of the junction left unmatched. CDR3 sequence: CSADSDRGRLSGNTIYF. The CDR3 DNA reads as TGCAGCGCCGATTCCGACAGGGGGCGCCTTTCTGGAAACACCATATATTTT.

The rearrangement links TRBV5-1 to TRBJ1-5; unclear D gene. This CDR3 has 11 residues. Germline assignment: CDR1 SGHRS and CDR2 YFSETQ. V was clipped by 4 bases and J by 4 bases, with 3 bases between them. The CDR3 protein is CASSLNQPQHF. The DNA for the CDR3 is TGCGCCAGCAGCCTTAATCAGCCCCAGCATTTT.

This chain joins TRBV7-2 and TRBJ1-1; possible D gene TRBD1, 6 bases. V was cut by 2 bases and J by 7 bases, with 14 bases left in between. CDR3 length: 14 amino acids. The germline CDR1 and CDR2 sequences are SGHTA and FQGNSA. The CDR3 nucleotides are TGTGCCAGCAGCTTATACTCAGGGGTGGTTGAAGCTTTCTTT. Translating it yields CASSLYSGVVEAFF.

This chain joins TRBV2 and TRBJ2-1; the D gene is possibly TRBD2 (7 bases). Germline V CDR1 and CDR2: SNHLY, FYNNEI. Trimming cost V 0 bases and J 3 bases, with 12 bases left between them. The length of the CDR3 is 16 residues. In DNA form, the CDR3 reads TGTGCCAGCAGTGAAGCAGTGGGGGGGCTCTACAATGAGCAGTTCTTC. Its protein is CASSEAVGGLYNEQFF.

This chain uses TRBV4-3 with TRBJ1-4; 9 bases match TRBD1. V dropped 4 bases and J dropped 5; count of bases not matched to a gene: 8. CDR1 LGHNA and CDR2 YSLEER come from the germline V gene. This CDR3 contains 16 residues. CDR3 bases: TGCGCCAGCAGCCGCAAAACCGGGACAGGGAATGAAAAACTGTTTTTT. Translation: CASSRKTGTGNEKLFF.

The gene calls are TRBV29-1 and TRBJ2-1; D is unresolved. The CDR3 is made up of 15 amino acids. Germline CDR1 reads SQVTM; CDR2 reads ANQGSEA. With 4 bases removed from V and 8 bases from J, the gap between germline ends came to 21 bases. CDR3 coding DNA: TGCAGCGTTGGTCGAGTCGACATATGGAACGATGAGCAGTTCTTC. Its translation is CSVGRVDIWNDEQFF.

This chain connects TRBV11-3 to TRBJ2-5, with D uncertain. The V gene's germline CDR1 is SGHNT and CDR2 YENEEA. Trimming removed 5 bases at V and 1 base at J, with 5 bases between. The CDR3 consists of 12 residues. The CDR3 loop reads CASSAGQETQYF. CDR3 DNA: TGTGCCAGCAGCGCCGGCCAAGAGACCCAGTACTTC. Full variable domain (missing parts from reference TRBV11-3 and TRBJ2-5): EAGVVQSPRYKIIEKKQPVAFWCNPISGHNTLYWYLQNLGQGPELLIRYENEEAVDDSQLPKDRFSAERLKGVDSTLKIQPAELGDSAVYLCASSAGQETQYFGPGTRLLVL.

The V call is TRBV4-1, the J call TRBJ1-5; TRBD1 aligns across 10 bases. CDR1 MGHRA and CDR2 YSYEKL come from the germline V gene. This CDR3 contains 16 residues. Losses at the gene ends were 1 base for V and 2 bases for J; bases not matched to a gene: 2. CDR3 in amino acids: CASSQAGTGGNQPQHF. The DNA of the CDR3 is TGCGCCAGCAGCCAAGCCGGGACAGGGGGCAATCAGCCCCAGCATTTT.

The chain links TRBV2 to TRBJ1-1; D unclear. Germline V gene lookup returns CDR1 SNHLY and CDR2 FYNNEI. V dropped 3 bases and J dropped 4 bases, with 9 bases sitting between them. The CDR3 is made up of 13 amino acids. CDR3 nucleotide sequence: TGTGCCAGCAGTGAGATGGGGAGCACTGAAGCTTTCTTT. Amino acid sequence: CASSEMGSTEAFF.

The table lists this clone with a count of one. This chain joins TRBV18 and TRBJ2-1; TRBD2 is a possible D gene (6 bases). Between the trimmed V and J ends, which lost 1 base and 8 bases, there was a span of 6 bases. Per germline, CDR1 KGHSH and CDR2 LQKENI. This CDR3 comprises 12 residues. DNA for the CDR3: TGTGCCAGCTCACCACGGGGGGATGAGCAGTTCTTC. It translates to CASSPRGDEQFF.

The V call is TRBV18, the J call TRBJ1-3, with D possibly matching TRBD1 (5 bases). V was shortened by 1 base and J by 3 bases, with 10 bases between the two germline ends. From germline, CDR1 is KGHSH and CDR2 LQKENI. CDR3 length: 15 amino acids. The CDR3 nucleotides are TGTGCCAGCTCACCACGTCCAGGGAATGGAAACACCATATATTTT. Residues: CASSPRPGNGNTIYF.